These 18 T cell receptor beta chains came from one sample sequenced in a study of shared clonotypes between healthy human individuals. Clones were sequenced by immunoSEQ multiplex PCR, and TCRdb holds only the in-frame ones, with some missing. The sample consists of over a million clones, around 95% of them appearing once. Sequenced input: naive CD4+ T cells sorted from blood. Noted subset: CD45RA+ positively selected. These receptors came from a man aged 30 to 45 in good health.

CDR3 nucleotides: TGTGCCACCAGCTCCGAGGGACAGCTGAACTCCTACGAGCAGTACTTC. The encoded protein is CATSSEGQLNSYEQYF. The chain couples TRBV15 to TRBJ2-7; 7 nucleotides align to TRBD1. The CDR3 length is 16 residues. J lost 0 bases, V lost 5 bases, and 10 bases had no gene match. Germline CDR1 LNHNV, CDR2 YYDKDF (reference sequence).

J is TRBJ2-7 and V is TRBV5-1; the D gene is possibly TRBD2 (8 bases). The CDR3 is 15 residues long. Trimming removed 4 bases from V and 3 bases from J, with 17 bases in between. Per the germline V gene, CDR1 is SGHRS and CDR2 is YFSETQ. The chain's CDR3 is CASSPGGTANYEQYF. The CDR3 bases are TGCGCCAGCAGCCCGGGAGGGACAGCTAACTACGAGCAGTACTTC. The entire variable domain, with the rest obtained from reference TRBV5-1 and TRBJ2-7, is as follows: KAGVTQTPRYLIKTRGQQVTLSCSPISGHRSVSWYQQTPGQGLQFLFEYFSETQRNKGNFPGRFSGRQFSNSRSEMNVSTLELGDSALYLCASSPGGTANYEQYFGPGTRLTVT.

The chain employs TRBV29-1 and TRBJ2-3; 7 nucleotides agree with TRBD1. J gave up 3 bases and V 5 bases, and 8 bases lay outside the gene matches. CDR3 length: 14 amino acids. Germline CDR1 is SQVTM and CDR2 is ANQGSEA. Here the CDR3 reads CSVKSGTVTDTQYF. The CDR3 DNA is TGCAGCGTTAAATCTGGGACAGTTACAGATACGCAGTATTTT.

This clone was found once. Mismatch with germline at one junction end may stem from a read error. The chain uses TRBV5-3 and TRBJ2-3, with D tentatively TRBD2 (5 bases). TRBV5-3 is known as an ORF, though its function is uncertain. The CDR3 contains 13 residues. This CDR3 reads CASSFPQGGTQYF. DNA of the CDR3: TGTGCCAGCAGCTTTCCTCAAGGAGGTACGCAGTATTTT.

The V call is TRBV7-2, the J call TRBJ2-7, with a possible D match to TRBD2 (6 bases). V lost 8 bases and J lost 6, with 14 bases in between. This CDR3 is 12 amino acids long. From germline, CDR1 is SGHTA and CDR2 FQGNSA. DNA of the CDR3: TGTGCCAGCGCAGCGGGCCCCATCGAGCAGTACTTC. Protein: CASAAGPIEQYF.

The V gene is TRBV6-5, the J gene TRBJ1-2, with D maybe TRBD1 (6 bases). Germline V gene sequence: CDR1 MNHEY, CDR2 SVGAGI. The CDR3 totals 13 residues. Deletions cut 8 bases from V and 7 bases from J, with 17 bases between. Here the CDR3 DNA reads TGTGCCAGCCTCGGGACACAAAACGGTGGCTACACCTTC. It yields the protein CASLGTQNGGYTF.

The table lists this clone with a few counts. DNA for the CDR3: TGCGCCAGCAGCTTGGTAGCGGGAGAGAACAATGAGCAGTTCTTC. This encodes CASSLVAGENNEQFF. V usage is TRBV5-1 and J usage is TRBJ2-1, with 9 bases lining up with TRBD2. The CDR3 runs to 15 residues. Germline-derived CDR1 and CDR2 are SGHRS and YFSETQ. The trim removed 0 bases at V and 5 bases at J, leaving 3 bases unmatched.

The V call is TRBV6-5, the J call TRBJ1-5; TRBD1 might be the D (6 bases). The germline CDR1 and CDR2 sequences are MNHEY and SVGAGI. V shed 6 bases and J shed 4 bases, with 13 bases lying between them. CDR3 size: 14 residues. The CDR3 DNA sequence: TGTGCCAGCAGGTACAGGGACGGGAATCAGCCCCAGCATTTT. Translated: CASRYRDGNQPQHF.

This chain connects TRBV4-2 to TRBJ2-3; 11 nucleotides line up with TRBD2. V lost 3 bases, J lost 3 bases, and 5 bases stayed unmatched. From germline, CDR1 is LGHNA and CDR2 YNFKEQ. This CDR3 region has 16 residues. CDR3 amino acids: CASSQAASGRTDTQYF. DNA for the CDR3: TGTGCCAGCAGCCAGGCCGCTAGCGGGAGGACAGATACGCAGTATTTT.

The J gene is TRBJ2-2, the V gene TRBV7-6; D unclear. Germline V gene sequence: CDR1 SGHVS, CDR2 FNYEAQ. This CDR3 has 14 residues. The germline V and J ends were trimmed by 3 bases and 2 bases, with 7 bases remaining between them. CDR3 in amino acids: CASSFLSNTGELFF. The CDR3 coding sequence is TGTGCCAGCAGCTTTTTGTCTAACACCGGGGAGCTGTTTTTT.

The V gene is TRBV7-9, the J gene TRBJ2-5, with D perhaps being TRBD1 or TRBD2 (5 bases each). Germline values: CDR1 SEHNR, CDR2 FQNEAQ (reference sequence). V lost 1 base to trimming and J lost 1 base, with 13 bases between them. The CDR3 loop spans 16 amino acids. The CDR3 DNA sequence: TGTGCCAGCAGCTTAGGTGGGCACGGGGCCCAAGAGACCCAGTACTTC. Its translation: CASSLGGHGAQETQYF. The full variable domain, rest sourced from reference TRBV7-9 and TRBJ2-5, is DTGVSQNPRHKITKRGQNVTFRCDPISEHNRLYWYRQTLGQGPEFLTYFQNEAQLEKSRLLSDRFSAERPKGSFSTLEIQRTEQGDSAMYLCASSLGGHGAQETQYFGPGTRLLVL.

This clone appeared once. This same CDR3 is encoded by further DNA sequences in the sample. CDR3 bases: TGTGCCAGCTCACATCGGGGTGAAAAACTGTTTTTT. It encodes CASSHRGEKLFF. The rearrangement links TRBV6-5 to TRBJ1-4; D gene ambiguous. Per the germline V gene, CDR1 is MNHEY and CDR2 is SVGAGI. CDR3 length: 12 amino acids. V was pared by 8 bases and J by 7 bases, with 11 bases between.

This clone was seen just once. The rearrangement uses TRBV7-3 and TRBJ1-3; 7 bases map to TRBD1. CDR3 length: 16 amino acids. V dropped 5 bases and J dropped 0; count of bases not matched to a gene: 7. Germline V CDR1 and CDR2: SGHTA, FQGTGA. The CDR3 protein is CASSPGTVFSGNTIYF. The CDR3 nucleotides read TGTGCCAGCAGCCCCGGGACAGTGTTCTCTGGAAACACCATATATTTT.

The gene calls are TRBV6-6 and TRBJ1-1; perhaps TRBD1 as D (5 bases). V was trimmed by 0 bases and J by 5 bases, leaving 16 bases between them. Germline V gene data show CDR1 as MNHNY and CDR2 as SVGAGI (reference sequence). The length of the CDR3 is 16 residues. This chain's CDR3 is CASSYSPTEPSTEAFF. The CDR3 bases are TGTGCCAGCAGTTACTCGCCGACAGAGCCCTCGACTGAAGCTTTCTTT.

This clone appeared a single time. The same CDR3 also results from other DNA sequences found in this sample. The chain joins TRBV9 to TRBJ2-5; D may match TRBD1 or TRBD2 (6 bases each). Germline V gene sequence: CDR1 SGDLS, CDR2 YYNGEE. Between the trimmed V and J ends, which lost 2 bases and 5 bases, there was a span of 13 bases. This CDR3 is 14 amino acids long. CDR3 sequence: CASSVRGRGETQYF. For the CDR3, the DNA is TGTGCCAGCAGCGTGCGGGGTAGGGGGGAGACCCAGTACTTC.

This chain links TRBV9 with TRBJ2-1, with D possibly being TRBD2 (6 bases). Germline CDR1 SGDLS, CDR2 YYNGEE. V dropped 10 bases and J dropped 5 bases, with 10 bases sitting between them. The CDR3 is 11 amino acids. CDR3 loop: CASRGNNEQFF. CDR3 in DNA: TGTGCCTCCCGGGGGAACAATGAGCAGTTCTTC.

This clone is a singleton in its sample. The V and J genes are TRBV29-1 and TRBJ2-2, with 8 nucleotides matching TRBD1. CDR1 is SQVTM, CDR2 ANQGSEA, per germline. J gave up 4 bases and V 6 bases, and 7 bases lay outside the gene matches. The CDR3 runs 14 residues. This CDR3 is CSVKGQGGTGELFF. The CDR3 bases are TGCAGCGTCAAAGGACAGGGCGGCACCGGGGAGCTGTTTTTT.

With respect to this clone: In the same sample, other DNA sequences code for this CDR3. The chain carries TRBV28 and TRBJ2-7, with TRBD2 as a possible D gene (5 bases). The CDR3 spans 12 residues. CDR1 is MDHEN, CDR2 SYDVKM, per germline. The V gene lost 5 bases and the J gene lost 3 bases, with 8 bases spanning the gap. The CDR3 loop is CASSAGVYEQYF. The CDR3 DNA is TGTGCCAGCAGTGCCGGGGTCTACGAGCAGTACTTC. The full variable domain, with the rest looked up from reference TRBV28 and TRBJ2-7, is DVKVTQSSRYLVKRTGEKVFLECVQDMDHENMFWYRQDPGLGLRLIYFSYDVKMKEKGDIPEGYSVSREKKERFSLILESASTNQTSMYLCASSAGVYEQYFGPGTRLTVT.